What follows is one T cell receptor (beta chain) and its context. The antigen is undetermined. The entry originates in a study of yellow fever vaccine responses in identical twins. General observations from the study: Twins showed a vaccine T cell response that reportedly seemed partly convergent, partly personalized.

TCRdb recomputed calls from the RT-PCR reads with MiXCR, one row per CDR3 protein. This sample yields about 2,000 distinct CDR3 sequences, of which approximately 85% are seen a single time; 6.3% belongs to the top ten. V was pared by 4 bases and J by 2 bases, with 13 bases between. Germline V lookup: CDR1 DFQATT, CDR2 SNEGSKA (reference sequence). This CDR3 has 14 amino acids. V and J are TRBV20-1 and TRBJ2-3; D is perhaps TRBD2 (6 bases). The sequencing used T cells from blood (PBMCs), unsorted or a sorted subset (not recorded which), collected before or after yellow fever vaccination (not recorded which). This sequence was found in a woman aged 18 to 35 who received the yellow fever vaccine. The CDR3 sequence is CSANPGLNTDTQYF. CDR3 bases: TGCAGTGCTAACCCGGGACTTAACACAGATACGCAGTATTTT.